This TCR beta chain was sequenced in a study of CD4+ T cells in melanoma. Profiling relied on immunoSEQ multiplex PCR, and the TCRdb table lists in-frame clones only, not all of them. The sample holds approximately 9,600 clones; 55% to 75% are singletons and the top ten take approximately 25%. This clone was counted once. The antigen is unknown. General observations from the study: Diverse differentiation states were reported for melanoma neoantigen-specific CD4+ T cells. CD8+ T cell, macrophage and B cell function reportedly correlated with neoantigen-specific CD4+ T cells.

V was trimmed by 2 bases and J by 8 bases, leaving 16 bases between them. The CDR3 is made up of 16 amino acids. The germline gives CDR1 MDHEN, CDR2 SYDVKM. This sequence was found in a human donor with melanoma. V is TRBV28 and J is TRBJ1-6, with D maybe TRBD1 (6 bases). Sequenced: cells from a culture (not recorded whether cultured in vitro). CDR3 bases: TGTGCCAGCAGTTTACCCCGACAGGTCGGGCATTCACCCCTCCACTTT. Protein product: CASSLPRQVGHSPLHF.